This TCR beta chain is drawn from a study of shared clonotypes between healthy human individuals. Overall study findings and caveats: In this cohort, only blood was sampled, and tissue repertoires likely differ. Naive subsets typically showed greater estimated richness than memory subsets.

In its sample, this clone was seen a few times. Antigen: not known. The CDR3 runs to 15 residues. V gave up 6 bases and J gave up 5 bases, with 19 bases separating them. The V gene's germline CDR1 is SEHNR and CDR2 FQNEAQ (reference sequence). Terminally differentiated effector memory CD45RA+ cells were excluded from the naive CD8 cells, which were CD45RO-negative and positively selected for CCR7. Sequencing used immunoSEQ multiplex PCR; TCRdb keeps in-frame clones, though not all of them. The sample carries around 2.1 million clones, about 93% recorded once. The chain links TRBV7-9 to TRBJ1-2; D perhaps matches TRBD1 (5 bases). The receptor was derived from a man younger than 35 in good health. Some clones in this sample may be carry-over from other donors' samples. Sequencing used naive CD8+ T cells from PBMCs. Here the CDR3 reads CASSSPGTASYGYTF. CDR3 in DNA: TGTGCCAGCAGTTCCCCCGGGACGGCCTCTTATGGCTACACCTTC.